The 10 T cell receptor beta chains reported below all come from one sample, sequenced in a study of cytomegalovirus exposure and HLA in healthy donors. Only in-frame clones appear in the TCRdb table, and some are missing; sequencing was by immunoSEQ multiplex PCR. The data contain around 130,000 clones, 85% to 90% of them singletons. The specimen was PBMCs. Receptor source: a young man in good health and CMV-seronegative.

The chain carries TRBV7-6 and TRBJ2-7; 8 bases map to TRBD2. V dropped 1 base and J dropped 4; count of bases not matched to a gene: 15. CDR3 length: 18 residues. The germline CDR1 and CDR2 sequences are SGHVS and FNYEAQ. The CDR3 protein is CASSLGGIGVGLAYEQYF. The CDR3 coding sequence is TGTGCCAGCAGCTTAGGGGGAATTGGTGTCGGACTAGCTTACGAGCAGTACTTC.

The chain links TRBV5-4 to TRBJ1-1; TRBD1 is a possible D gene (6 bases). V was cut by 1 base and J by 2 bases, with 9 bases left in between. In germline, CDR1 is SGHNT, CDR2 YYREEE (reference sequence). The CDR3 runs to 14 residues. The CDR3: CASSLQGHNTEAFF. The CDR3 DNA reads TGTGCCAGCAGCTTGCAGGGACATAACACTGAAGCTTTCTTT.

This clone appeared a single time. The chain uses TRBV25-1 and TRBJ1-5; TRBD1 agrees at 10 bases. The V and J ends lost 6 bases and 6 bases, in that order; junction bases with no gene match: 8. This CDR3 is 15 amino acids long. Per germline, CDR1 MGHDK and CDR2 SYGVNS. The CDR3: CASRDDRGPGQPQHF. The CDR3 nucleotides are TGTGCCAGCAGGGACGACAGGGGGCCAGGTCAGCCCCAGCATTTT.

The V and J genes are TRBV5-6 and TRBJ2-3; TRBD2 is a possible D gene (5 bases). The germline V and J ends were trimmed by 3 bases and 4 bases, with 15 bases remaining between them. Germline values: CDR1 SGHDT, CDR2 YYEEEE. The CDR3 consists of 15 residues. The DNA for the CDR3 is TGTGCCAGCAGCTGGGTTAGGACTTTCGCAGATACGCAGTATTTT. Translating gives CASSWVRTFADTQYF.

This clone was picked up one time. V is TRBV19 and J is TRBJ1-5, with 7 bases lining up with TRBD1. CDR1 and CDR2 (germline): LNHDA, SQIVND (reference sequence). The CDR3 has 15 amino acids. The ends lost 4 bases at V and 3 bases at J; junction bases unmatched: 6. CDR3 in DNA: TGTGCCAGTAGTAAGGGAGACAGGGTCAATCAGCCCCAGCATTTT. Translation: CASSKGDRVNQPQHF.

This chain uses TRBV11-1 with TRBJ2-7; the D gene is possibly TRBD1 (6 bases). There are 13 residues in the CDR3. The germline V and J ends were trimmed by 5 bases and 0 bases, with 8 bases remaining between them. CDR1 is SGHAT and CDR2 is FQDESV in the germline V gene (reference sequence). CDR3: CASSRDNSYEQYF. The CDR3 DNA sequence: TGTGCCAGCAGCCGGGACAACTCCTACGAGCAGTACTTC.

The rearrangement links TRBV6-6 to TRBJ2-3; D call uncertain. In germline, CDR1 is MNHNY, CDR2 SVGAGI (reference sequence). Trimming removed 4 bases from V and 6 bases from J, with 11 bases in between. This CDR3 is 13 amino acids long. CDR3 nucleotide sequence: TGTGCCAGCAGTTCACACCCCTCGGATACGCAGTATTTT. This sequence encodes CASSSHPSDTQYF.

The chain employs TRBV15 and TRBJ1-4; 11 nucleotides agree with TRBD1. The CDR3 length is 15 residues. In germline, CDR1 is LNHNV, CDR2 YYDKDF (reference sequence). After removal of 4 bases from V and 6 bases from J, the junction contained 4 bases not matched to a gene. The CDR3 DNA is TGTGCCACCAGCACCCGGACAGGGGGCGATGAAAAACTGTTTTTT. Amino acid sequence: CATSTRTGGDEKLFF.

This chain links TRBV6-5 with TRBJ2-3; no reliable D call. Trimming took 2 bases from V and 4 from J, leaving 7 bases between them. The CDR3 runs to 13 residues. Germline CDR1 is MNHEY and CDR2 is SVGAGI. The DNA for the CDR3 is TGTGCCAGCAGTTACCGGGTGCCAGATACGCAGTATTTT. Encoded protein: CASSYRVPDTQYF.

The chain links TRBV6-6 to TRBJ2-2, with D perhaps matching TRBD1 (6 bases). CDR1 MNHNY and CDR2 SVGAGI come from the germline V gene (reference sequence). The CDR3 consists of 16 residues. The V and J ends lost 2 bases and 8 bases respectively, with 18 bases between them. The CDR3 DNA is TGTGCCAGCAGTTACGGTCCCAGGGGAGTAGCGGGGGAGCTGTTTTTT. Translating gives CASSYGPRGVAGELFF.